What follows are 10 T cell receptor beta chains derived from one specimen sequenced in a study of Graves' ophthalmopathy and Graves' hyperthyroidism. RNA served as the template for amplifying TCR beta CDR3 regions. HTBI primers were used in a first-round RT-PCR, which preceded a second-round multiplex PCR. TCRdb re-derived calls from the multiplex PCR reads in MiXCR, one entry per CDR3 protein. In the table there are approximately 500,000 distinct CDR3 sequences, approximately 15% of which are singletons. The material sequenced was blood. The receptors originated from a woman in her twenties or thirties with Graves' ophthalmopathy.

This clonotype was counted many times. This sequence joins TRBV7-2 and TRBJ2-7; 7 bases line up with TRBD1. CDR1 and CDR2 from the germline V gene are SGHTA and FQGNSA. The V and J ends lost 4 bases and 3 bases, in that order; junction bases with no gene match: 9. This CDR3 spans 15 amino acids. The CDR3 DNA sequence: TGTGCCAGCAGCTCAAGACAGGGCCCCCACTACGAGCAGTACTTC. This encodes CASSSRQGPHYEQYF.

This clonotype was picked up a small number of times. The rearrangement joins TRBV24-1 to TRBJ2-7; TRBD1 agrees at 8 bases. Trimming took 3 bases from V and 0 from J; bases not matched to a gene: 9. The CDR3 sequence is 17 residues long. CDR1 is KGHDR and CDR2 is SFDVKD in the germline V gene. The CDR3 spells CATSDRTGLGTSYEQYF. The CDR3 nucleotides read TGTGCCACCAGTGATCGGACAGGGCTCGGGACCTCCTACGAGCAGTACTTC.

The J gene is TRBJ2-2, the V gene TRBV4-1, with D possibly being TRBD2 (5 bases). Trimming left V 1 base short and J 5 bases short, with 8 bases between. Per germline, CDR1 MGHRA and CDR2 YSYEKL. There are 14 residues in the CDR3. The CDR3 region is CASSQAGMTGELFF. The CDR3 region has the DNA TGCGCCAGCAGCCAAGCCGGGATGACCGGGGAGCTGTTTTTT.

This clonotype appeared many times. The chain couples TRBV6-1 to TRBJ2-5, with TRBD2 as a possible D gene (6 bases). Trimming cost V 8 bases and J 4 bases, with 20 bases left between them. The CDR3 is 15 residues long. The germline V gene has CDR1 MNHNS and CDR2 SASEGT. The CDR3 loop is CASGRGAEGRETQYF. The CDR3 nucleotides read TGTGCCAGCGGTCGAGGAGCGGAGGGGAGAGAGACCCAGTACTTC.

This clonotype has just a few counts. The chain combines TRBV3-1 with TRBJ2-6; D gene ambiguous. There are 14 residues in the CDR3. Trimming stripped 6 bases from V and 0 bases from J, with 6 bases between. Germline lookup yields CDR1 LGHDT and CDR2 YNNKEL (reference sequence). This chain's CDR3 is CASRHSSGANVLTF. CDR3 bases: TGTGCCAGCAGGCACAGCTCTGGGGCCAACGTCCTGACTTTC.

The table lists this clonotype with many counts. The chain has TRBV24-1 and TRBJ1-5; D remains unclear. This CDR3 region has 15 residues. V was cut by 5 bases and J by 0 bases, with 10 bases left in between. The germline gives CDR1 KGHDR, CDR2 SFDVKD. The CDR3 protein is CATSGTTSSNQPQHF. CDR3 coding DNA: TGTGCCACCAGTGGTACAACCTCTAGCAATCAGCCCCAGCATTTT.

This clonotype was counted ten times or more. The chain links TRBV6-1 to TRBJ1-1; weak D call: TRBD1 (5 bases). V was trimmed by 10 bases and J by 5 bases, leaving 17 bases between them. The CDR3 is made up of 13 amino acids. Germline V gene data show CDR1 as MNHNS and CDR2 as SASEGT. The CDR3 bases are TGTGCCAACGCAGGGCGGGGTGGGACTGAAGCTTTCTTT. This sequence encodes CANAGRGGTEAFF.

This clonotype was detected only a few times. The chain links TRBV30 to TRBJ1-6, with D unclear. The germline V gene encodes CDR1 GTSNPN and CDR2 SVGIG (reference sequence). The CDR3 spans 14 residues. The V end was cut by 0 bases, the J end by 5 bases, with 8 bases between. CDR3 in DNA: TGTGCCTGGAGTGTACGACAAGATAATTCACCCCTCCACTTT. It codes for CAWSVRQDNSPLHF.

This clonotype came up many times. The chain's CDR3 is CASSLAGGDYGYTF. The CDR3 region has the DNA TGTGCCAGCAGCTTAGCTGGAGGGGACTATGGCTACACCTTC. The V and J genes are TRBV11-3 and TRBJ1-2; weak D call: TRBD1 (5 bases). V was shortened by 1 base and J by 3 bases, with 9 bases between the two germline ends. CDR1 is SGHNT and CDR2 is YENEEA in the germline V gene. The CDR3 contains 14 residues.

This clonotype was found many times. The V and J genes are TRBV20-1 and TRBJ1-1; D is perhaps TRBD1 (5 bases). Trimming left V 6 bases short and J 1 base short, with 9 bases between. This CDR3 is 12 amino acids long. Per the germline V gene, CDR1 is DFQATT and CDR2 is SNEGSKA (reference sequence). CDR3 sequence (DNA): TGCAGTGCCGAGACAGAGAACACTGAAGCTTTCTTT. This codes for CSAETENTEAFF.